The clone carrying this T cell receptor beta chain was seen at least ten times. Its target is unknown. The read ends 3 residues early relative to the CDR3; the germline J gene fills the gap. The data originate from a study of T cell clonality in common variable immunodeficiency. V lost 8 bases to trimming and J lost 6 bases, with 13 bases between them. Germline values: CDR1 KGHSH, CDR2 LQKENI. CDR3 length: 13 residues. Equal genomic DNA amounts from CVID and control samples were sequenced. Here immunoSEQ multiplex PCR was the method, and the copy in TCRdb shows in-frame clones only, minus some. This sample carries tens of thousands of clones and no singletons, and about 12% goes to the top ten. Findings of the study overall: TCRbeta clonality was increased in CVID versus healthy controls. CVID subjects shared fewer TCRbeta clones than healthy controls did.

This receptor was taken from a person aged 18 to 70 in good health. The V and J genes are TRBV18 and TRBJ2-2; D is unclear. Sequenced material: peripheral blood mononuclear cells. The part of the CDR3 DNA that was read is TGTGCCAGCCATGGAGATCGGGCCGGGGAG. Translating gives CASHGDRAGE. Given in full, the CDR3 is CASHGDRAGELFF.